This is a list of T cell receptor beta chains from one sample in a study of Graves' ophthalmopathy and Graves' hyperthyroidism. TCRdb re-derived calls from the multiplex PCR reads in MiXCR, one entry per CDR3 protein. In the table there are 200,000 to 250,000 distinct CDR3 sequences, around 42% of which are singletons. Sample: peripheral blood. Source of these receptors: an adult man with Graves' ophthalmopathy. Each CDR3 is given with its conserved first and last residue. The D gene is left open where the match is weak. A row's size may be missing; if present it is once, few, many or a size class.

cdr3_aa,cdr3_nt,d_call,j_call,v_call,clone_size
CASSPSGKGDQPQHF,TGTGCCAGCAGTCCCTCGGGAAAAGGGGACCAGCCCCAGCATTTT,.,TRBJ1-5,TRBV12-3/TRBV12-4,once
CATSRLGTGELFF,TGTGCCACCAGCAGACTCGGGACCGGGGAGCTGTTTTTT,.,TRBJ2-2,TRBV15,many
CASSPTSGVSDTQYF,TGTGCCAGCAGCCCCACTAGCGGGGTGTCAGATACGCAGTATTTT,TRBD2,TRBJ2-3,TRBV7-2,once
CASNGGQETQYF,TGTGCCAGCAACGGGGGCCAAGAGACCCAGTACTTC,.,TRBJ2-5,TRBV2,.
CASSLRGAGRAFF,TGTGCCAGTAGTCTACGGGGGGCAGGTCGCGCTTTCTTT,.,TRBJ1-1,TRBV19,few
CSARATGQPQHF,TGCAGTGCACGAGCTACCGGGCAGCCCCAGCATTTT,.,TRBJ1-5,TRBV20-1,.
CSAWGQGSYEQYF,TGCAGTGCTTGGGGACAGGGCTCCTACGAGCAGTACTTC,TRBD1,TRBJ2-7,TRBV20-1,.
CASSDATGENYGYTF,TGTGCCAGTAGTGATGCGACAGGGGAAAACTATGGCTACACCTTC,TRBD1,TRBJ1-2,TRBV19,.
CASSSTGGGEQYF,TGTGCCAGCAGTAGCACAGGGGGCGGCGAGCAGTACTTC,TRBD1,TRBJ2-7,TRBV12-3/TRBV12-4,.
CASSQDTVAF,TGTGCCAGCAGCCAGGACACTGTCGCCTTC,.,TRBJ2-7,TRBV7-8,many
CASSLVKGEGYTF,TGTGCCAGCAGCTTAGTGAAGGGAGAAGGCTACACCTTC,.,TRBJ1-2,TRBV7-2,.
CAISPEGGREQYF,TGTGCCATCAGCCCGGAGGGGGGGAGAGAGCAGTACTTC,.,TRBJ2-7,TRBV10-3,.
CSATSALDEKLFF,TGCAGTGCCACCAGCGCCCTGGACGAAAAACTGTTTTTT,.,TRBJ1-4,TRBV20-1,few
CASRQPDRKGSPLHF,TGTGCCAGCAGGCAACCGGACAGGAAGGGTTCACCCCTCCACTTT,TRBD1,TRBJ1-6,TRBV9,.
CASSRVGQGWDNEQFF,TGTGCCAGCAGCAGGGTCGGACAGGGCTGGGACAATGAGCAGTTCTTC,TRBD1,TRBJ2-1,TRBV11-2,.
CSVAEIYEQYF,TGCAGCGTTGCGGAGATCTACGAGCAGTACTTC,.,TRBJ2-7,TRBV29-1,.
CASSPSLEGWNQPQHF,TGTGCCAGTAGTCCCTCCTTGGAAGGGTGGAATCAGCCCCAGCATTTT,.,TRBJ1-5,TRBV19,few
CASSQDWTAAEAFF,TGCGCCAGCAGCCAAGATTGGACAGCAGCTGAAGCTTTCTTT,.,TRBJ1-1,TRBV4-1,.
CASSLEQVGNTEAFF,TGCGCCAGCAGCTTGGAACAGGTTGGGAACACTGAAGCTTTCTTT,.,TRBJ1-1,TRBV5-5,.
CSAPPREANYGYTF,TGCAGTGCTCCCCCAAGGGAAGCTAACTATGGCTACACCTTC,.,TRBJ1-2,TRBV20-1,many
CASSEPGYNEKLFF,TGTGCCAGCAGTGAACCAGGATATAATGAAAAACTGTTTTTT,.,TRBJ1-4,TRBV6-1,few
CAISDFQTQHYEQYF,TGTGCCATCAGTGATTTTCAGACCCAGCATTACGAGCAGTACTTC,.,TRBJ2-7,TRBV10-3,many
CASSLAPRGGHGYTF,TGTGCCAGCAGCTTAGCCCCGCGAGGGGGCCATGGCTACACCTTC,TRBD1,TRBJ1-2,TRBV7-2,.
CASSAGVTGANVLTF,TGTGCCAGCAGCGCGGGGGTTACAGGGGCCAACGTCCTGACTTTC,.,TRBJ2-6,TRBV9,.
CASSVVPQGIGELFF,TGTGCCAGCAGCGTAGTACCCCAGGGCATCGGGGAGCTGTTTTTT,.,TRBJ2-2,TRBV9,.
CASSLGLPNSPLHF,TGTGCCAGCAGCCTGGGGCTGCCAAATTCACCCCTCCACTTT,.,TRBJ1-6,TRBV7-8,many
CASSARSRGRENYGYTF,TGTGCCAGTAGTGCAAGGTCGAGGGGGCGCGAAAACTATGGCTACACCTTC,TRBD1,TRBJ1-2,TRBV19,.
CSARDGGRFLYEQYF,TGCAGTGCTAGAGACGGGGGCCGTTTCCTCTACGAGCAGTACTTC,.,TRBJ2-7,TRBV20-1,.
CASSLGDREYEQYF,TGTGCCAGCAGCTTGGGGGACAGGGAGTACGAGCAGTACTTC,TRBD1,TRBJ2-7,TRBV5-5,.
CASSITTGAQETQYF,TGTGCCAGTAGTATTACGACAGGGGCACAAGAGACCCAGTACTTC,TRBD1,TRBJ2-5,TRBV19,.
CSAASQETQYF,TGCAGCGCAGCGTCACAAGAGACCCAGTACTTC,.,TRBJ2-5,TRBV29-1,many
CSVVKASGSSGGELFF,TGCAGCGTTGTTAAGGCTAGCGGGAGTTCCGGCGGGGAGCTGTTTTTT,TRBD2,TRBJ2-2,TRBV29-1,.
CSAGGRTPYEQYF,TGCAGCGCGGGTGGCAGGACCCCCTACGAGCAGTACTTC,.,TRBJ2-7,TRBV29-1,.
CASRPGKIAGELFF,TGTGCCAGCAGACCCGGAAAGATCGCCGGGGAGCTGTTTTTT,.,TRBJ2-2,TRBV25-1,few
CSLGGSYEQYF,TGCAGCTTAGGAGGATCCTACGAGCAGTACTTC,.,TRBJ2-7,TRBV29-1,.
CASSGGLEAFF,TGTGCCAGCAGTGGGGGGCTTGAAGCTTTCTTT,.,TRBJ1-1,TRBV2,.
CASSLSGRHYEQYF,TGTGCCAGCAGCCTCAGCGGGAGACACTACGAGCAGTACTTC,TRBD2,TRBJ2-7,TRBV10-3,.
CASSYSAKAPYEQYF,TGTGCCAGCAGTTACTCGGCGAAAGCGCCATACGAGCAGTACTTC,.,TRBJ2-7,TRBV10-3,.
CSASVGVNGYTF,TGCAGTGCTAGTGTGGGTGTAAATGGCTACACCTTC,.,TRBJ1-2,TRBV20-1,few
CASSTRTVSEQYF,TGTGCCAGTAGTACACGGACAGTCTCCGAGCAGTACTTC,.,TRBJ2-7,TRBV19,few
CASSKGQGVAYGYTF,TGTGCCAGCAGTAAGGGACAGGGGGTGGCCTATGGCTACACCTTC,TRBD1,TRBJ1-2,TRBV2,few